This TCR beta chain was documented in a study of control samples from healthy donors and cancer patients. Measured with immunoSEQ multiplex PCR; TCRdb has only the in-frame clones, and not every one. This sample has about 120,000 clones, with around 86% found just once. Germline V gene data show CDR1 as LGHDT and CDR2 as YNNKEL (reference sequence). The CDR3 runs 18 residues. With V trimmed by 1 base and J by 0 bases, 8 bases remained unmatched. Sequencing used blood. The source is a man between 35 and 55 years old in good health. The rearrangement joins TRBV3-1 (or the pseudogene TRBV3-2) to TRBJ2-3, with 9 positions matching TRBD2. For the CDR3, the DNA is TGTGCCAGCAGCCAAGTTGCCTCTAGCGGGGTGAGCACAGATACGCAGTATTTT. It specifies CASSQVASSGVSTDTQYF.